The rows below give T cell receptor beta chains drawn from one sample of a study of CD8 T cells in Susac syndrome. TCRdb ran MiXCR on the immunoSEQ multiplex PCR reads and lists one entry per CDR3 protein. The repertoire holds around 110,000 distinct CDR3 sequences, with roughly 94% as singletons. Sequencing was carried out using CD8+ T cells from PBMCs. All receptors derive from a human donor with Susac syndrome. Each CDR3 is given with its conserved first and last residue. A D gene is named only where the DNA matches it firmly. Clone size is shown for a subset of rows, as once, few, many or a class of expanded clone.

cdr3_length	clone_size	j_call	d_call	v_call	cdr3_aa	cdr3_nt
17	.	TRBJ2-1	.	TRBV4-1	CASSQDQSFSSYNEQFF	TGCGCCAGCAGCCAAGATCAAAGTTTCAGCTCCTACAATGAGCAGTTCTTC
10	.	TRBJ1-5	.	TRBV21-1	CATGDRSQHF	TGTGCCACCGGGGACCGATCCCAGCATTTT
13	.	TRBJ2-5	.	TRBV29-1	CSAEPRAQETQYF	TGCAGCGCGGAACCTCGGGCCCAAGAGACCCAGTACTTC
13	.	TRBJ2-7	TRBD2	TRBV29-1	CSVRGGRSYEQYF	TGCAGCGTCCGGGGGGGCAGGTCCTACGAGCAGTACTTC
15	.	TRBJ1-1	.	TRBV12-3/TRBV12-4	CASSLGPGAGTEAFF	TGTGCCAGCAGTTTAGGTCCGGGGGCGGGCACTGAAGCTTTCTTT
12	.	TRBJ2-7	.	TRBV20-1	CSARGGRLEQYF	TGCAGTGCTAGAGGTGGCCGGCTCGAGCAGTACTTC
12	once	TRBJ2-7	.	TRBV12-3/TRBV12-4	CASSSHFDEQYF	TGTGCCAGCAGCTCCCACTTTGACGAGCAGTACTTC
16	.	TRBJ1-1	.	TRBV4-1	CASSQDPDGENTEAFF	TGCGCCAGCAGCCAAGATCCCGACGGAGAAAACACTGAAGCTTTCTTT
13	.	TRBJ1-1	TRBD1	TRBV9	CASSVVGGHEAFF	TGTGCCAGCAGCGTAGTAGGGGGCCATGAAGCTTTCTTT
14	.	TRBJ1-2	.	TRBV20-1	CSASPGTVVLGYTF	TGCAGTGCTAGTCCGGGGACCGTCGTTTTAGGCTACACCTTC
15	.	TRBJ2-7	.	TRBV10-2	CASSESAGGAYEQYF	TGCGCCAGCAGTGAGTCGGCAGGGGGGGCCTACGAGCAGTACTTC
13	.	TRBJ1-2	.	TRBV25-1	CASSEGAGAGYTF	TGTGCCAGCAGTGAAGGGGCAGGGGCCGGCTACACCTTC
16	.	TRBJ2-4	.	TRBV18	CASSSSSGEAKNIQYF	TGTGCCAGCTCATCCTCCTCAGGGGAGGCCAAAAACATTCAGTACTTC
15	.	TRBJ2-1	TRBD2	TRBV5-1	CASSLGSGGHNEQFF	TGCGCCAGCAGCTTGGGTAGCGGGGGCCACAATGAGCAGTTCTTC
15	.	TRBJ2-3	.	TRBV12-5	CASGLVLSITDTQYF	TGTGCTAGTGGTTTGGTACTCTCCATAACAGATACGCAGTATTTT
14	once	TRBJ2-5	TRBD1	TRBV12-3/TRBV12-4	CASRETGFAETQYF	TGTGCCAGCAGGGAGACAGGGTTCGCGGAGACCCAGTACTTC
11	.	TRBJ2-3	.	TRBV21-1	CASSKAVTQYF	TGTGCCAGCAGCAAAGCGGTTACGCAGTATTTT
16	.	TRBJ2-3	TRBD1	TRBV9	CASSGTGGPSTDTQYF	TGTGCCAGCAGCGGGACAGGGGGACCTAGCACAGATACGCAGTATTTT
15	.	TRBJ2-5	.	TRBV27	CASSLQNRVGETQYF	TGTGCCAGCAGTTTACAAAACAGGGTGGGAGAGACCCAGTACTTC
15	.	TRBJ2-5	.	TRBV9	CASSASGADQETQYF	TGTGCCAGCAGCGCTTCGGGAGCCGACCAAGAGACCCAGTACTTC
16	.	TRBJ2-7	TRBD1	TRBV7-9	CASSSFNRGISYEQYF	TGTGCCAGCAGCTCTTTTAACAGGGGTATTTCCTACGAGCAGTACTTC